A selection of T cell receptor beta chains follows, all from one sample in a study of shared clonotypes between healthy human individuals. Sequencing was performed with immunoSEQ multiplex PCR; in TCRdb, only in-frame clones are kept and a portion is missing. The sample holds around 640,000 clones, approximately 96% seen once. Input material: naive CD8+ T cells sorted from blood. These receptor sequences come from a woman in her twenties or thirties in good health. CDR3s include the opening cysteine and the closing phenylalanine or tryptophan. Each record gives: CDR3 DNA, CDR3 protein, clone size, V gene, CDR3 length, D gene, J gene. D genes are given only for firm matches. Only some rows state a clone size, as once, few, many or a class for expanded clones.

DNA: TGTGCCAGCGGGCAGAGTAACACTGAAGCTTTCTTT
CDR3: CASGQSNTEAFF
size: -
V: TRBV13
length: 12
D: -
J: TRBJ1-1

DNA: TGTGCCAGCTCGGACTCTGGAAACACCATATATTTT
CDR3: CASSDSGNTIYF
size: -
V: TRBV18
length: 12
D: -
J: TRBJ1-3

DNA: TGTGCCAGCAGCCTAAGGTGGACAGAGGCCAATCAGCCCCAGCATTTT
CDR3: CASSLRWTEANQPQHF
size: -
V: TRBV28
length: 16
D: -
J: TRBJ1-5

DNA: TGTGCCAGCAGCTCCAGGACTAGCGGGAAAATTGGAGACACAGATACGCAGTATTTT
CDR3: CASSSRTSGKIGDTDTQYF
size: -
V: TRBV11-1
length: 19
D: TRBD2
J: TRBJ2-3

DNA: TGTGCCAGCAGTTTTGGCACAGGGCTTTTTAATGAAAAACTGTTTTTT
CDR3: CASSFGTGLFNEKLFF
size: -
V: TRBV28
length: 16
D: -
J: TRBJ1-4

DNA: TGTGCCAGCAGCGACGGGACAGGGAACACTGAAGCTTTCTTT
CDR3: CASSDGTGNTEAFF
size: -
V: TRBV9
length: 14
D: TRBD1
J: TRBJ1-1

DNA: TGCGCCAGCAGCCCTACAGGGACTGGGGCCAACGTCCTGACTTTC
CDR3: CASSPTGTGANVLTF
size: -
V: TRBV4-1
length: 15
D: -
J: TRBJ2-6

DNA: TGTGCCAGCAGTTTTGGGGGAGGGTCCTACAATGAGCAGTTCTTC
CDR3: CASSFGGGSYNEQFF
size: -
V: TRBV28
length: 15
D: TRBD2
J: TRBJ2-1

DNA: TGTGCCAGCAGTTTTTACGCCGGGACAGACCATCAGCCCCAGCATTTT
CDR3: CASSFYAGTDHQPQHF
size: once
V: TRBV28
length: 16
D: TRBD1
J: TRBJ1-5

DNA: TGTGCCAGCAGTGCAGGGGGCACAGATACGCAGTATTTT
CDR3: CASSAGGTDTQYF
size: -
V: TRBV27
length: 13
D: -
J: TRBJ2-3

DNA: TGTGCCAGCAGCCCCCGGTTGGGTCACAATGAAGCTTTCTTT
CDR3: CASSPRLGHNEAFF
size: -
V: TRBV9
length: 14
D: -
J: TRBJ1-1

DNA: TGTGCCAGCAGCTCCGGGGGGGATGAAAAACTGTTTTTT
CDR3: CASSSGGDEKLFF
size: -
V: TRBV13
length: 13
D: -
J: TRBJ1-4

DNA: TGTGCCAGCAGCTCCCGGGGGGCTTTGGGCACTGAAGCTTTCTTT
CDR3: CASSSRGALGTEAFF
size: -
V: TRBV7-9
length: 15
D: -
J: TRBJ1-1

DNA: TGTGCCAGCAGTGTTACAGGGAGCAATCAGCCCCAGCATTTT
CDR3: CASSVTGSNQPQHF
size: -
V: TRBV27
length: 14
D: -
J: TRBJ1-5

DNA: TGTGCCAGCAGCTTTTGGACGACAGCTCGAGAAGCTTTCTTT
CDR3: CASSFWTTAREAFF
size: -
V: TRBV7-9
length: 14
D: -
J: TRBJ1-1

DNA: TGTGCCAGCAGCCCGTTGGGCGGGATGGATGAGCAGTTCTTC
CDR3: CASSPLGGMDEQFF
size: -
V: TRBV28
length: 14
D: -
J: TRBJ2-1

DNA: TGTGCCAGCAGCTTAGTTGCTAACAAGAAAGAGACCCAGTACTTC
CDR3: CASSLVANKKETQYF
size: -
V: TRBV7-7
length: 15
D: -
J: TRBJ2-5

DNA: TGTGCCAGCAGCTTGGCCCCGGTCAGCCTGAACACTGAAGCTTTCTTT
CDR3: CASSLAPVSLNTEAFF
size: -
V: TRBV5-6
length: 16
D: -
J: TRBJ1-1

DNA: TGTGCCAGCAGTTTAGCGGGGAGAGGGTTCTACGAGCAGTACTTC
CDR3: CASSLAGRGFYEQYF
size: -
V: TRBV27
length: 15
D: -
J: TRBJ2-7

DNA: TGCAGCGGCCGAGGAGGGAGCGCTGGCTACACCTTC
CDR3: CSGRGGSAGYTF
size: -
V: TRBV29-1
length: 12
D: -
J: TRBJ1-2

DNA: TGTGCCAGCAGTTTATCATCCGGGACAGGGATCTACGAGCAGTACTTC
CDR3: CASSLSSGTGIYEQYF
size: -
V: TRBV27
length: 16
D: TRBD1
J: TRBJ2-7

DNA: TGTGCCAGTAGCGACAGGTCTCCCTACGAGCAGTACTTC
CDR3: CASSDRSPYEQYF
size: -
V: TRBV19
length: 13
D: -
J: TRBJ2-7

DNA: TGCAGCGTTGACGGGACTAACTACAATGAGCAGTTCTTC
CDR3: CSVDGTNYNEQFF
size: -
V: TRBV29-1
length: 13
D: TRBD2
J: TRBJ2-1

DNA: TGTGCCAGCAGCCCTGATAGGGGACTAGCGGGAAGGACCGGGGAGCTGTTTTTT
CDR3: CASSPDRGLAGRTGELFF
size: -
V: TRBV5-8
length: 18
D: TRBD2
J: TRBJ2-2

DNA: TGTGCCAGCAGCCGAGGAGCGGGCGCTTGGGAGACCCAGTACTTC
CDR3: CASSRGAGAWETQYF
size: -
V: TRBV7-9
length: 15
D: -
J: TRBJ2-5

DNA: TGTGCCAGCACCCCGGGAGGGGGTCCTTCACCCCTCCACTTT
CDR3: CASTPGGGPSPLHF
size: once
V: TRBV28
length: 14
D: -
J: TRBJ1-6

DNA: TGTGCCACCACCCGGACCAGGGGTTCTGGCGGGAGGCCAAAGGTAGATACGCAGTATTTT
CDR3: CATTRTRGSGGRPKVDTQYF
size: -
V: TRBV15
length: 20
D: TRBD2
J: TRBJ2-3

DNA: TGTGCCAGCAGTCGAATGGGAGGGGGCGCGTCAGGCTACACCTTC
CDR3: CASSRMGGGASGYTF
size: -
V: TRBV6-1
length: 15
D: TRBD1
J: TRBJ1-2

DNA: TGTGCCAGCAGCTTGGAACAGGGGGTCCCCTACGAGCAGTACTTC
CDR3: CASSLEQGVPYEQYF
size: once
V: TRBV5-4
length: 15
D: TRBD1
J: TRBJ2-7